Presented here are 30 T cell receptor beta chains from one specimen sequenced in a study of circulating tumor DNA in untreated peripheral T-cell lymphoma. TCRdb's table, derived via immunoSEQ multiplex PCR, lists solely in-frame clones and lacks some. Among approximately 6,900 clones listed, roughly 80% were seen once. The sequenced sample was tumor tissue. Source of these receptors: a human donor with peripheral T-cell lymphoma.

V and J are TRBV19 and TRBJ1-1, with a weak D call TRBD1 (6 bases). The germline gives CDR1 LNHDA, CDR2 SQIVND (reference sequence). V lost 8 bases and J lost 4, with 17 bases in between. The CDR3 has 14 residues. In nucleotides, the CDR3 is TGTGCCAGTCATCGAGGGGGGGTCGGCACTGAAGCTTTCTTT. The encoded protein is CASHRGGVGTEAFF.

The genes are TRBV6-8 and TRBJ1-1; 7 bases fit TRBD1. The V gene's germline CDR1 is MNHGY and CDR2 SAAAGT. V dropped 6 bases and J dropped 1; count of bases not matched to a gene: 5. CDR3 length: 14 amino acids. CDR3: CASRMTGPNTEAFF. The CDR3 DNA follows: TGTGCCAGCAGAATGACAGGGCCGAACACTGAAGCTTTCTTT.

The gene calls are TRBV6-8 and TRBJ1-1; the match to TRBD1 covers 7 bases. This CDR3 is built from 15 residues. Trimming took 0 bases from V and 1 from J; bases not matched to a gene: 2. CDR1 is MNHGY and CDR2 is SAAAGT in the germline V gene. The CDR3 nucleotides are TGTGCCAGCAGTTACTCAGGGACAGCGAACACTGAAGCTTTCTTT. Translated, it gives CASSYSGTANTEAFF.

This clone rates as medium-sized. The J gene is TRBJ2-1, the V gene TRBV23-1; tentative D call: TRBD2 (6 bases). TRBV23-1 belongs to the ORF category, with a function that is uncertain. The CDR3 is made up of 13 amino acids. Trimming removed 8 bases from V and 4 bases from J, with 12 bases in between. The CDR3 loop is CASSGASYNEQFF. The CDR3 coding sequence is TGCGCCAGCTCGGGAGCATCTTACAATGAGCAGTTCTTC.

V is TRBV29-1 and J is TRBJ2-7; D perhaps matches TRBD1 (5 bases). Germline CDR1 is SQVTM and CDR2 is ANQGSEA. There are 13 residues in the CDR3. The V and J ends lost 3 bases and 2 bases respectively, with 11 bases between them. The CDR3 is CSVDSTDTYEQYF. The DNA for the CDR3 is TGCAGCGTTGACTCGACAGATACCTACGAGCAGTACTTC.

The rearrangement joins TRBV19 to TRBJ2-3; 12 nucleotides match TRBD1. The CDR3 is made up of 17 amino acids. Germline assignment: CDR1 LNHDA and CDR2 SQIVND (reference sequence). Trimming at V came to 7 bases and at J to 3 bases, leaving 11 bases not matched to a gene. The CDR3 region has the DNA TGTGCCAGTAAGAAAGGGACAGGGGGCATAGGGACAGATACGCAGTATTTT. Amino acids: CASKKGTGGIGTDTQYF.

As to this clone: A read error may produce the germline difference seen at one junction end. This chain connects TRBV6-8 to TRBJ1-1; perhaps TRBD1 as D (5 bases). Germline CDR1 reads MNHGY; CDR2 reads SAAAGT. The CDR3 has 14 amino acids. The DNA of the CDR3 is TGTGCCAGTAGTTTAATAGGAGGGGACACTGAAGCTTTCTTT. Its protein product is CASSLIGGDTEAFF.

The chain employs TRBV19 and TRBJ1-5; D remains ambiguous. The V and J ends lost 3 bases and 3 bases respectively, with 9 bases between them. Germline V gene sequence: CDR1 LNHDA, CDR2 SQIVND (reference sequence). This CDR3 spans 14 amino acids. The CDR3 loop reads CASSIYSYNQPQHF. The CDR3 DNA reads TGTGCCAGTAGTATCTACAGCTACAATCAGCCCCAGCATTTT.

CDR3 sequence: CSVGQGAPGYTF. Written as DNA, the CDR3 is TGCAGCGTGGGGCAGGGGGCGCCGGGCTACACCTTC. The V and J genes are TRBV29-1 and TRBJ1-2; 8 bases match TRBD1. CDR1 and CDR2 from the germline V gene are SQVTM and ANQGSEA. Trimming cost V 6 bases and J 8 bases; bases outside gene matches: 8. The length of the CDR3 is 12 residues.

This clone was detected only a few times. The chain recombines TRBV14 with TRBJ2-3, with TRBD2 matching over 9 bases. The germline V gene has CDR1 SGHDN and CDR2 FVKESK. The CDR3 totals 17 residues. V shed 4 bases and J 2 bases; nucleotides not matched to a gene: 10. The CDR3 coding sequence is TGTGCCAGCAGCCCTACCTGGCTAGCGGGGCCCACAGATACGCAGTATTTT. The encoded protein is CASSPTWLAGPTDTQYF.

The chain employs TRBV12-5 and TRBJ2-1; D is uncertain. Germline values: CDR1 LGHNT, CDR2 FRNRAP. The CDR3 extends over 14 amino acids. The chain's CDR3 is CASTSTGTYNEQFF. The CDR3 coding sequence is TGTGCCAGCACCTCCACTGGGACCTACAATGAGCAGTTCTTC.

The genes are TRBV11-3 and TRBJ2-5; tentatively, D is TRBD2 (6 bases). Germline CDR1 is SGHNT and CDR2 is YENEEA. This CDR3 has 15 residues. The ends were cut back, 3 bases at V and 2 bases at J, with 13 bases in the middle. The CDR3, as DNA: TGTGCCAGCAGCTTGCCCGGACTACGACAAGAGACCCAGTACTTC. Translating gives CASSLPGLRQETQYF. Looking up the rest from reference TRBV11-3 and TRBJ2-5 gives the full variable domain: EAGVVQSPRYKIIEKKQPVAFWCNPISGHNTLYWYLQNLGQGPELLIRYENEEAVDDSQLPKDRFSAERLKGVDSTLKIQPAELGDSAVYLCASSLPGLRQETQYFGPGTRLLVL.

This clone appeared a few times. The chain recombines TRBV6-8 with TRBJ1-2; TRBD1 aligns across 12 bases. The CDR3 extends over 15 amino acids. Germline assignment: CDR1 MNHGY and CDR2 SAAAGT. The J segment lost 4 bases and the V segment lost 10 bases, leaving 10 bases of the junction unmatched. The chain's CDR3 is CAIHEGTGGVYGYTF. DNA for the CDR3: TGTGCCATCCACGAGGGGACAGGGGGCGTCTATGGCTACACCTTC.

This clone is termed medium-sized. The chain carries TRBV15 and TRBJ1-5; 7 nucleotides agree with TRBD1. Germline lookup yields CDR1 LNHNV and CDR2 YYDKDF (reference sequence). There are 15 residues in the CDR3. Germline trimming cut 1 base from V and 7 bases from J; bases unmatched to any gene: 7. CDR3 nucleotide sequence: TGTGCCACCAGCAGAGTAAGACAGGGAGGGCAGCCCCAGCATTTT. It encodes CATSRVRQGGQPQHF.

This clone has just a few counts. The CDR3 bases are TGCGCCAGCAGCCAAGATCTTGGGACCGTCTCTGGAAACACCATATATTTT. This sequence encodes CASSQDLGTVSGNTIYF. This chain links TRBV1 with TRBJ1-3. TRBV1 represents a pseudogene. This CDR3 has 17 residues.

Worth noting for this clone: Within the sample, other DNA sequences also encode this same CDR3. The chain combines TRBV10-2 with TRBJ2-2; tentative D call: TRBD2 (5 bases). CDR1 WSHSY and CDR2 SAAADI come from the germline V gene. The CDR3 is made up of 13 amino acids. Trimming removed 6 bases at V and 2 bases at J, with 7 bases between. The CDR3 sequence is CASRDSNTGELFF. CDR3 bases: TGCGCCAGCAGGGACTCAAACACCGGGGAGCTGTTTTTT.

The chain recombines TRBV10-2 with TRBJ1-1; no definite D call. With 4 bases removed from V and 4 bases from J, the gap between germline ends came to 7 bases. Per the germline V gene, CDR1 is WSHSY and CDR2 is SAAADI. CDR3 length: 12 amino acids. The CDR3 nucleotides are TGCGCCAGCAGTGGGACTTCCACTGAAGCTTTCTTT. Encoded protein: CASSGTSTEAFF.

Worth noting for this clone: A junction end diverges from the germline sequence, so it may reflect a read error. The chain is built from TRBV6-8 and TRBJ2-3; 7 bases are a match to TRBD1. This CDR3 region has 17 residues. Looked up from germline, CDR1 is MNHGY and CDR2 is SAAAGT. The CDR3 sequence is CASSYFRSTGSTNTQYF. CDR3 DNA sequence: TGTGCCAGCAGTTACTTCCGGTCGACAGGGAGCACAAATACGCAGTATTTT.

The V and J genes are TRBV5-1 and TRBJ2-7; D is uncertain. Trimming left V 1 base short and J 2 bases short, with 10 bases between. This CDR3 contains 14 residues. Per the germline V gene, CDR1 is SGHRS and CDR2 is YFSETQ. In nucleotides, the CDR3 is TGCGCCAGCAGCTTGAGGCAGTTTACCTACGAGCAGTACTTC. It specifies CASSLRQFTYEQYF.

This sequence joins TRBV6-8 and TRBJ1-4; D uncertain. V lost 7 bases, J lost 3 bases, and 12 bases lay in between. CDR1 is MNHGY, CDR2 SAAAGT, per germline. The length of the CDR3 is 14 residues. The CDR3 bases are TGTGCCAGCACCCGGACGTCTGCTAATGAAAAACTGTTTTTT. The encoded protein is CASTRTSANEKLFF.

The gene calls are TRBV10-2 and TRBJ2-3; D is ambiguous. The CDR3 is 15 amino acids. Germline CDR1 is WSHSY and CDR2 is SAAADI. V was trimmed by 0 bases and J by 1 base, leaving 8 bases between them. The CDR3 region has the DNA TGCGCCAGCAGTGAGTCGACCAGCCGCACAGATACGCAGTATTTT. Translated: CASSESTSRTDTQYF.

The chain carries TRBV18 and TRBJ2-1; D is unclear. The CDR3 has 14 residues. Germline V gives CDR1 KGHSH, CDR2 LQKENI. V was shortened by 2 bases and J by 9 bases, with 14 bases between the two germline ends. CDR3: CASSPNKGVGEQFF. The CDR3 region has the DNA TGTGCCAGCTCACCAAATAAGGGTGTAGGTGAGCAGTTCTTC.

This clone was found once. This chain uses TRBV19 with TRBJ1-3; 8 nucleotides align to TRBD1. The ends lost 8 bases at V and 0 bases at J; junction bases unmatched: 9. Germline loops: CDR1 LNHDA, CDR2 SQIVND (reference sequence). The CDR3 covers 16 residues. CDR3 region: CASASGTGSSGNTIYF. The CDR3 bases are TGTGCCAGTGCCTCCGGGACAGGCAGCTCTGGAAACACCATATATTTT.

Here the CDR3 reads CASSVGTRDLQETQYF. The DNA for the CDR3 is TGTGCCAGCAGCGTAGGGACCCGGGACCTACAAGAGACCCAGTACTTC. The rearrangement links TRBV21-1 to TRBJ2-5. TRBV21-1 counts as a pseudogene. This CDR3 is built from 16 residues.

For this clone: Germline is not matched at one junction end, which may reflect a read error. The rearrangement links TRBV19 to TRBJ2-3; possible D gene TRBD1, 5 bases. The V gene's germline CDR1 is LNHDA and CDR2 SQIVND (reference sequence). The CDR3 has 13 amino acids. In nucleotides, the CDR3 is TGTGCCAGCAGTAGACAGAGAGAAGATACGCAGTATTTT. It translates to CASSRQREDTQYF.

V is TRBV18 and J is TRBJ2-7, with 8 bases that match TRBD2. J lost 0 bases, V lost 0 bases, and 16 bases had no gene match. The CDR3 runs 20 residues. Germline CDR1 KGHSH, CDR2 LQKENI. CDR3 region: CASSPPGGFGLAGSSYEQYF. CDR3 DNA: TGTGCCAGCTCACCACCGGGTGGGTTCGGGCTAGCGGGTAGCTCCTACGAGCAGTACTTC.

This sequence joins TRBV16 and TRBJ2-7; 9 bases agree with TRBD1. V lost 4 bases and J lost 6; bases outside the gene matches: 10. This CDR3 is 15 amino acids long. Germline-derived CDR1 and CDR2 are KGHSY and FQNENV. In nucleotides, the CDR3 is TGTGCCAGCAGCCGAACCGGGACAGGGATGGGCGAGCAGTACTTC. Translated, it gives CASSRTGTGMGEQYF. The full variable domain, completed using reference TRBV16 and TRBJ2-7, is GEEVAQTPKHLVRGEGQKAKLYCAPIKGHSYVFWYQQVLKNEFKFLISFQNENVFDETGMPKERFSAKCLPNSPCSLEIQATKLEDSAVYFCASSRTGTGMGEQYFGPGTRLTVT.

The J gene is TRBJ2-6, the V gene TRBV15; weak D call: TRBD1 (5 bases). Trimming took 0 bases from V and 3 from J, leaving 21 bases between them. Germline assignment: CDR1 LNHNV and CDR2 YYDKDF (reference sequence). This CDR3 comprises 20 residues. Here the CDR3 reads CATSREELGASDFGANVLTF. In DNA, the CDR3 is TGTGCCACCAGCAGAGAGGAATTAGGGGCAAGTGATTTTGGGGCCAACGTCCTGACTTTC.

This clone is a singleton in its sample. This chain joins TRBV10-2 and TRBJ1-1; D unclear. Germline V gene sequence: CDR1 WSHSY, CDR2 SAAADI. Trimming took off 4 bases at V and 1 base at J, with 7 bases between the two ends. The CDR3 is 13 amino acids. The CDR3 sequence is CASSGVGNTEAFF. Here the CDR3 DNA reads TGCGCCAGCAGTGGGGTGGGGAACACTGAAGCTTTCTTT.

This chain links TRBV29-1 with TRBJ2-5; D might be TRBD1 (5 bases). The germline V gene has CDR1 SQVTM and CDR2 ANQGSEA. Trimming removed 6 bases at V and 3 bases at J, with 11 bases between. The CDR3 loop spans 12 amino acids. This chain's CDR3 is CSVTTEKETQYF. CDR3 DNA: TGCAGCGTCACGACAGAAAAAGAGACCCAGTACTTC.